These 2 T cell receptor beta chains came from one sample sequenced in a study of identical twins. TCRdb re-derived calls from the 5' RACE reads in MiXCR, one entry per CDR3 protein. Of roughly 700,000 distinct CDR3 sequences listed, 8.6% are singletons. These data were also filed under a second study, of yellow fever vaccine responses in identical twins.

Sequencing used PBMCs. These receptors were collected from a young woman in good health.

J is TRBJ1-5 and V is TRBV7-9; no reliable D call. Trimming removed 4 bases from V and 0 bases from J, with 13 bases in between. Germline CDR1 reads SEHNR; CDR2 reads FQNEAQ (reference sequence). The CDR3 spans 16 residues. The CDR3, as DNA: TGTGCCAGCAGCTCTTGGACGGGAGATAGCAATCAGCCCCAGCATTTT. Translated: CASSSWTGDSNQPQHF.

A few counts support this clonotype. The V gene is TRBV7-2, the J gene TRBJ2-3; D is unclear. Trimming pared 0 bases from V and 4 bases from J, leaving 8 bases between. CDR3 length: 14 amino acids. CDR1 SGHTA and CDR2 FQGNSA come from the germline V gene. The CDR3 loop is CASSLADVADTQYF. In DNA, the CDR3 is TGTGCCAGCAGCTTAGCGGACGTCGCAGATACGCAGTATTTT.